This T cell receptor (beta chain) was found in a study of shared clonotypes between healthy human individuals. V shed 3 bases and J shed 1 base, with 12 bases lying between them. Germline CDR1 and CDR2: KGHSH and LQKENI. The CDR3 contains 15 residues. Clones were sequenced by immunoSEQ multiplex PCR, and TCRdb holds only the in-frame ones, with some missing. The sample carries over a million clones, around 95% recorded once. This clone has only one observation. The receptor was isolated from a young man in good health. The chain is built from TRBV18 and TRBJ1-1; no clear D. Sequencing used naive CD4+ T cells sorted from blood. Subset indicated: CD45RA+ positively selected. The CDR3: CASSPPRPGNTEAFF. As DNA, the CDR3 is TGTGCCAGCTCACCCCCAAGACCAGGGAACACTGAAGCTTTCTTT.